Listed below are T cell receptor beta chains from one sample, sequenced in a study of cytomegalovirus exposure and HLA in healthy donors. Repertoires were generated with immunoSEQ multiplex PCR, while TCRdb's copy carries only in-frame clones and drops some. The sample gives about 170,000 clones, roughly 85% of which show up once; 2% to 3% is in the top ten. Sequenced input: PBMCs. These receptors originate from a man younger than 45 in good health and CMV-seropositive. Both conserved end residues are part of each CDR3. The D gene is left open where the match is weak. Clone size appears in some rows only: once, few, many, or a class for an expanded clone.

j_gene: TRBJ1-1
d_gene: TRBD1
v_gene: TRBV20-1
abundance: -
CDR3aa: CSPRGYTEAFF
CDR3nt: TGCAGTCCCAGGGGGTACACTGAAGCTTTCTTT

j_gene: TRBJ2-2
d_gene: TRBD2
v_gene: TRBV25-1
abundance: -
CDR3aa: CASSEFDAGGPNTGELFF
CDR3nt: TGTGCCAGCAGTGAATTTGACGCGGGAGGGCCAAACACCGGGGAGCTGTTTTTT

j_gene: TRBJ2-3
d_gene: TRBD1
v_gene: TRBV7-2
abundance: -
CDR3aa: CASSHRDRADTQYF
CDR3nt: TGTGCCAGCAGCCACCGAGACAGGGCAGATACGCAGTATTTT

j_gene: TRBJ2-7
d_gene: -
v_gene: TRBV4-3
abundance: -
CDR3aa: CASSQSRDEQYF
CDR3nt: TGCGCCAGCAGCCAATCCAGGGACGAGCAGTACTTC

j_gene: TRBJ2-4
d_gene: -
v_gene: TRBV2
abundance: -
CDR3aa: CASTIRERGNIQYF
CDR3nt: TGTGCCAGCACCATTCGGGAAAGGGGGAACATTCAGTACTTC

j_gene: TRBJ1-6
d_gene: TRBD1
v_gene: TRBV30
abundance: -
CDR3aa: CAWSQQGRLSPLHF
CDR3nt: TGTGCCTGGAGTCAACAGGGGCGGCTTTCACCCCTCCACTTT

j_gene: TRBJ1-6
d_gene: -
v_gene: TRBV9
abundance: -
CDR3aa: CASSVGASSYNSPLHF
CDR3nt: TGTGCCAGCAGCGTAGGGGCGAGCTCCTATAATTCACCCCTCCACTTT

j_gene: TRBJ2-3
d_gene: TRBD2
v_gene: TRBV11-3
abundance: once
CDR3aa: CASSQREDTQYF
CDR3nt: TGTGCCAGCAGCCAGCGGGAAGATACGCAGTATTTT

j_gene: TRBJ2-1
d_gene: -
v_gene: TRBV7-2
abundance: -
CDR3aa: CASNVRGNHDYEQFF
CDR3nt: TGTGCCAGCAACGTTAGGGGGAACCATGATTATGAGCAGTTCTTC

j_gene: TRBJ2-2
d_gene: -
v_gene: TRBV4-3
abundance: -
CDR3aa: CASSQDLRGLTGELFF
CDR3nt: TGCGCCAGCAGCCAAGATCTACGGGGTCTCACCGGGGAGCTGTTTTTT

j_gene: TRBJ2-2
d_gene: -
v_gene: TRBV2
abundance: once
CDR3aa: CASSWKGVRTGELFF
CDR3nt: TGTGCCAGCAGTTGGAAGGGAGTGCGCACCGGGGAGCTGTTTTTT

j_gene: TRBJ2-3
d_gene: -
v_gene: TRBV10-3
abundance: -
CDR3aa: CAISESGRTDTQYF
CDR3nt: TGTGCCATCAGTGAGTCGGGCCGCACAGATACGCAGTATTTT

j_gene: TRBJ2-7
d_gene: -
v_gene: TRBV7-9
abundance: -
CDR3aa: CASSLVSRASYEQYF
CDR3nt: TGTGCCAGCAGCTTAGTTTCCAGGGCCTCCTACGAGCAGTACTTC

j_gene: TRBJ2-2
d_gene: TRBD2
v_gene: TRBV2
abundance: -
CDR3aa: CASSETSGSIGELFF
CDR3nt: TGTGCCAGCAGTGAAACTAGCGGGAGTATCGGGGAGCTGTTTTTT

j_gene: TRBJ1-1
d_gene: -
v_gene: TRBV6-5
abundance: -
CDR3aa: CASSTFREGNTEAFF
CDR3nt: TGTGCCAGCAGTACCTTCAGGGAGGGGAACACTGAAGCTTTCTTT

j_gene: TRBJ2-4
d_gene: TRBD1
v_gene: TRBV10-3
abundance: -
CDR3aa: CAISADRVNIQYF
CDR3nt: TGTGCCATCAGTGCGGACAGGGTCAACATTCAGTACTTC

j_gene: TRBJ2-5
d_gene: -
v_gene: TRBV7-9
abundance: -
CDR3aa: CASSLGLDAQYF
CDR3nt: TGTGCCAGCAGCTTAGGGCTAGACGCCCAGTACTTC

j_gene: TRBJ2-3
d_gene: TRBD2
v_gene: TRBV5-1
abundance: -
CDR3aa: CATRGGTSITDTQYF
CDR3nt: TGCGCCACCCGGGGCGGGACTAGCATCACAGATACGCAGTATTTT

j_gene: TRBJ2-7
d_gene: TRBD1
v_gene: TRBV7-8
abundance: -
CDR3aa: CASSSHRGPFSYEQYF
CDR3nt: TGTGCCAGCAGCTCCCACAGGGGGCCCTTCTCCTACGAGCAGTACTTC

j_gene: TRBJ2-2
d_gene: TRBD2
v_gene: TRBV6-4
abundance: -
CDR3aa: CASSPGLAEVGTGELFF
CDR3nt: TGTGCCAGCAGTCCGGGACTAGCGGAGGTGGGCACCGGGGAGCTGTTTTTT

j_gene: TRBJ2-1
d_gene: -
v_gene: TRBV4-1
abundance: -
CDR3aa: CASSQDQRLAIRNEQFF
CDR3nt: TGCGCCAGCAGCCAAGATCAGCGGCTAGCGATACGGAATGAGCAGTTCTTC

j_gene: TRBJ2-4
d_gene: -
v_gene: TRBV4-2
abundance: -
CDR3aa: CASSQDAPSGNIQYF
CDR3nt: TGTGCCAGCAGCCAAGACGCTCCTAGTGGGAACATTCAGTACTTC

j_gene: TRBJ1-5
d_gene: TRBD1
v_gene: TRBV18
abundance: -
CDR3aa: CASSPSMGQGWSQPQHF
CDR3nt: TGTGCCAGCTCACCGTCAATGGGACAGGGATGGAGTCAGCCCCAGCATTTT

j_gene: TRBJ1-1
d_gene: -
v_gene: TRBV11-3
abundance: -
CDR3aa: CASSRPSGTEAFF
CDR3nt: TGTGCCAGCAGTCGGCCATCAGGCACTGAAGCTTTCTTT

j_gene: TRBJ2-7
d_gene: TRBD2
v_gene: TRBV7-3
abundance: -
CDR3aa: CASSLGGTSNEKQYF
CDR3nt: TGTGCCAGCAGCTTAGGGGGGACTAGCAATGAAAAGCAGTACTTC

j_gene: TRBJ1-3
d_gene: -
v_gene: TRBV10-3
abundance: -
CDR3aa: CAISELPDRPSSGNTIYF
CDR3nt: TGTGCCATCAGTGAGTTGCCTGACAGGCCGAGCTCTGGAAACACCATATATTTT

j_gene: TRBJ2-1
d_gene: -
v_gene: TRBV7-2
abundance: -
CDR3aa: CASSLKRSGVQQFF
CDR3nt: TGTGCCAGCAGCCTTAAAAGGTCAGGGGTCCAGCAGTTCTTC

j_gene: TRBJ1-2
d_gene: -
v_gene: TRBV19
abundance: -
CDR3aa: CASSRGAHGYTF
CDR3nt: TGTGCCAGTAGTCGGGGTGCGCATGGCTACACCTTC

j_gene: TRBJ2-1
d_gene: -
v_gene: TRBV30
abundance: -
CDR3aa: CACSLYNEQFF
CDR3nt: TGTGCCTGCTCACTGTACAATGAGCAGTTCTTC

j_gene: TRBJ2-7
d_gene: -
v_gene: TRBV29-1
abundance: once
CDR3aa: CSVRVRTAYEQYF
CDR3nt: TGCAGCGTTCGAGTTCGCACGGCCTACGAGCAGTACTTC

j_gene: TRBJ2-7
d_gene: TRBD2
v_gene: TRBV19
abundance: -
CDR3aa: CASSVIAGAGEQYF
CDR3nt: TGTGCCAGTAGTGTAATAGCGGGAGCGGGCGAGCAGTACTTC

j_gene: TRBJ2-7
d_gene: -
v_gene: TRBV4-3
abundance: -
CDR3aa: CASSQDRSATSSYEQYF
CDR3nt: TGCGCCAGCAGCCAAGATCGATCAGCGACTAGCTCCTACGAGCAGTACTTC

j_gene: TRBJ2-3
d_gene: TRBD2
v_gene: TRBV4-3
abundance: -
CDR3aa: CASSAGLAVWGADTQYF
CDR3nt: TGCGCCAGCAGCGCGGGACTAGCGGTCTGGGGGGCAGATACGCAGTATTTT

j_gene: TRBJ1-1
d_gene: -
v_gene: TRBV7-9
abundance: -
CDR3aa: CASSSTIEAFF
CDR3nt: TGTGCCAGCAGCTCGACAATTGAAGCTTTCTTT

j_gene: TRBJ1-1
d_gene: -
v_gene: TRBV5-4
abundance: few
CDR3aa: CASSLVLNTEAFF
CDR3nt: TGTGCCAGCAGCTTGGTCTTAAACACTGAAGCTTTCTTT

j_gene: TRBJ1-4
d_gene: -
v_gene: TRBV30
abundance: -
CDR3aa: CAWSVLVEKLFF
CDR3nt: TGTGCCTGGAGTGTACTCGTCGAAAAACTGTTTTTT

j_gene: TRBJ2-7
d_gene: TRBD1
v_gene: TRBV4-2
abundance: -
CDR3aa: CASSSWTGEEDEQYF
CDR3nt: TGTGCCAGCAGCTCTTGGACAGGCGAGGAGGACGAGCAGTACTTC

j_gene: TRBJ2-3
d_gene: TRBD2
v_gene: TRBV12-5
abundance: -
CDR3aa: CASGLKAGGYTDTQYF
CDR3nt: TGTGCTAGTGGTTTGAAGGCGGGAGGATACACAGATACGCAGTATTTT

j_gene: TRBJ2-7
d_gene: TRBD1
v_gene: TRBV7-2
abundance: -
CDR3aa: CASSLAYRGNEQYF
CDR3nt: TGTGCCAGCAGCTTAGCGTACAGGGGAAACGAGCAGTACTTC

j_gene: TRBJ2-3
d_gene: -
v_gene: TRBV19
abundance: -
CDR3aa: CASRTSGTDTQYF
CDR3nt: TGTGCCAGTAGGACTAGTGGCACAGATACGCAGTATTTT